One T cell receptor beta chain is described in this entry. These data come from a study of cytomegalovirus exposure and HLA in healthy donors. Vbeta (60) and Jbeta (13) primers were used in the PCR. Assay used: immunoSEQ multiplex PCR; TCRdb lists only in-frame clones, some missing. The table shows about 160,000 clones, with 82% occurring only once. CDR3 length: 14 amino acids. CDR1 is SEHNR and CDR2 is FQNEAQ in the germline V gene (reference sequence). V shed 3 bases and J shed 8 bases, with 16 bases lying between them. V gene TRBV7-9 combines with J gene TRBJ1-1; D gene uncertain. The clonotype was recovered from a man aged 50 to 59 in good health and CMV-seropositive. Sequences were obtained from PBMCs. The CDR3 protein is CASSFEGFSREAFF. CDR3 sequence (DNA): TGTGCCAGCAGCTTCGAGGGATTCTCGCGGGAAGCTTTCTTT. The full variable domain, rest sourced from reference TRBV7-9 and TRBJ1-1, is DTGVSQNPRHKITKRGQNVTFRCDPISEHNRLYWYRQTLGQGPEFLTYFQNEAQLEKSRLLSDRFSAERPKGSFSTLEIQRTEQGDSAMYLCASSFEGFSREAFFGQGTRLTVV.